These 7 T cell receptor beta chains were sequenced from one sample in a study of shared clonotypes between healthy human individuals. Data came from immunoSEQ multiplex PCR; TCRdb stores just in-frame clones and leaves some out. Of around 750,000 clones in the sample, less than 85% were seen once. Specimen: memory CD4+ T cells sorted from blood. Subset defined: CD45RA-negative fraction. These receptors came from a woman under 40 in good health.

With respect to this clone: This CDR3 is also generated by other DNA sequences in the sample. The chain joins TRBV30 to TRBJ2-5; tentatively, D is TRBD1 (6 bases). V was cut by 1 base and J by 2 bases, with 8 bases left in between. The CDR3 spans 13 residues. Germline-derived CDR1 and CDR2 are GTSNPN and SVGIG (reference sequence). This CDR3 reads CAWSAGTQETQYF. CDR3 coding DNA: TGTGCCTGGAGTGCGGGGACACAAGAGACCCAGTACTTC.

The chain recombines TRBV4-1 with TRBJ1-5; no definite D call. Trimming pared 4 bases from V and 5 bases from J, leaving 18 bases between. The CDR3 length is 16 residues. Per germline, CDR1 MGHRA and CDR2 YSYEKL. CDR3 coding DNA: TGCGCCAGCAGCCTCGTTTTGGGATTCCTAGATCAGCCCCAGCATTTT. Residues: CASSLVLGFLDQPQHF.

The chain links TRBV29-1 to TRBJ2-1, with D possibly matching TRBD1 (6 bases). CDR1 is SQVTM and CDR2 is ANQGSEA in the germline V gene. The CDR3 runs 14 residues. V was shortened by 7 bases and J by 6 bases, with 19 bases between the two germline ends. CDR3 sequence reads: CSGRTALSGNEQFF. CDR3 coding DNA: TGCAGCGGACGGACAGCCCTTTCGGGCAATGAGCAGTTCTTC.

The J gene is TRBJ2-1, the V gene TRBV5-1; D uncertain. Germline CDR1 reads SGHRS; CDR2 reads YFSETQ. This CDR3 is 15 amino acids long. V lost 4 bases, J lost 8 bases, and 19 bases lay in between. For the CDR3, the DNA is TGCGCCAGCAGCAAAACGGACGTCTCGCTTCATGAGCAGTTCTTC. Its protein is CASSKTDVSLHEQFF.

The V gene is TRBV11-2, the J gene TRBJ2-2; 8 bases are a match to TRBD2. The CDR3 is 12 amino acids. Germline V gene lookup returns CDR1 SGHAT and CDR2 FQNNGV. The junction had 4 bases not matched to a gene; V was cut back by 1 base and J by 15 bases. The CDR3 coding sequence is TGTGCCAGCAGCTTAGGCGGGAGGTGGATGTTTTTT. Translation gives CASSLGGRWMFF.

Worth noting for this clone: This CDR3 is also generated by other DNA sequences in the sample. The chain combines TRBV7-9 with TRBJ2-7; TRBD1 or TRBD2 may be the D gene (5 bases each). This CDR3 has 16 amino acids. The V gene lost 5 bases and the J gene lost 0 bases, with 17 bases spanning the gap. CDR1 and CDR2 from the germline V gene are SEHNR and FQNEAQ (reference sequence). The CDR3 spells CASSPSRGRLSYEQYF. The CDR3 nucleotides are TGTGCCAGCAGCCCTTCCCGGGGCCGACTCTCCTACGAGCAGTACTTC.

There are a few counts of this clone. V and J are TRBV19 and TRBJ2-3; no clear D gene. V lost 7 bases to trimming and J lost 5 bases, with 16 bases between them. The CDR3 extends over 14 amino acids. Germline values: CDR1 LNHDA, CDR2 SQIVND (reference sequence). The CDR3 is CASKRTANQDTQYF. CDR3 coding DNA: TGTGCCAGTAAGAGGACCGCCAATCAAGATACGCAGTATTTT.